This is a list of T cell receptor beta chains from one sample in a study of Tregs in tolerant kidney transplant recipients. The data were produced by immunoSEQ multiplex PCR, yet TCRdb's version contains in-frame clones alone and is incomplete. Of 110,000 or so clones listed, roughly nine tenths are singletons. Sequencing input: CD4+ T cells from blood. These receptors all stem from a human donor in good health. Both conserved end residues are part of each CDR3.

J gene | V gene | CDR3 protein
TRBJ2-1 | TRBV7-7 | CASSPVAGAYNEQFF
TRBJ2-5 | TRBV19 | CASSIVTGGRSKTQYF
TRBJ2-7 | TRBV6-1 | CASKEASGPYEQYF
TRBJ2-3 | TRBV2 | CASSWTRSPTDTQYF
TRBJ2-7 | TRBV7-8 | CASSAQQASGAYEQYF
TRBJ1-1 | TRBV5-1 | CASQGGALGTEAFF
TRBJ1-5 | TRBV2 | CASSITGQSTSNQPQHF
TRBJ1-1 | TRBV7-7 | CASRYKPGQAFF
TRBJ2-2 | TRBV6-6 | CASSYAGGRGELFF
TRBJ1-1 | TRBV5-1 | CASSPQGQGTEAFF
TRBJ2-7 | TRBV7-9 | CASSLLAYEQYF
TRBJ1-1 | TRBV5-1 | CASSLYDLTEAFF
TRBJ2-5 | TRBV7-9 | CAWGSAQETQYF
TRBJ2-5 | TRBV29-1 | CSVRTSGGETQYF
TRBJ1-2 | TRBV27 | CASRRQGSYYGYTF
TRBJ1-2 | TRBV19 | CASSQGWSGYTF
TRBJ1-1 | TRBV2 | CASSRQGMNTEAFF
TRBJ2-1 | TRBV5-5 | CASSFTSDSSYNEQFF
TRBJ2-2 | TRBV6-4 | CASSEWSRGNTGELFF
TRBJ1-1 | TRBV5-5 | CASSPASNTEAFF